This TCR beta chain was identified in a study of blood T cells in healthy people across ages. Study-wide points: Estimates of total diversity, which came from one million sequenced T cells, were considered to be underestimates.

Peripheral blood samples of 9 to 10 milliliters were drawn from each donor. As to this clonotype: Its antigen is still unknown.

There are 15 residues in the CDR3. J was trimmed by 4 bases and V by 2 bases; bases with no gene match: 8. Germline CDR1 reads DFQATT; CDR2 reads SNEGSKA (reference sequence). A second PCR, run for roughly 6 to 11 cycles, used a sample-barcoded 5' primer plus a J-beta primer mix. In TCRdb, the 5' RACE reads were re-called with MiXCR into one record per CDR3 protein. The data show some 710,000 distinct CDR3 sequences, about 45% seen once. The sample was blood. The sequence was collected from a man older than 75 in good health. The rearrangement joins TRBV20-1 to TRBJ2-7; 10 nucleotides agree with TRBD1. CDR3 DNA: TGCAGTGCTAGAAGACAGGGGGCTATGAGGTACGAGCAGTACTTC. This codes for CSARRQGAMRYEQYF.